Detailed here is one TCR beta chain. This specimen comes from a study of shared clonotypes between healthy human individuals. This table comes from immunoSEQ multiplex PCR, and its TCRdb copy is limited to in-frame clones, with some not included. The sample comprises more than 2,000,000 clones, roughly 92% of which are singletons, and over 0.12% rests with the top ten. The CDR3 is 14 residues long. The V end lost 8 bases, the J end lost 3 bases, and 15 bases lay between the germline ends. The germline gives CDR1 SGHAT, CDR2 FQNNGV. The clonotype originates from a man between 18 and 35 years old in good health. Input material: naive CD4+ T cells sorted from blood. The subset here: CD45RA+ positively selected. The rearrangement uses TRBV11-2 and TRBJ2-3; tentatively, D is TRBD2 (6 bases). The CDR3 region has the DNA TGTGCCAGCTCTGCCGGGAGAGAGACAGATACGCAGTATTTT. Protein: CASSAGRETDTQYF.